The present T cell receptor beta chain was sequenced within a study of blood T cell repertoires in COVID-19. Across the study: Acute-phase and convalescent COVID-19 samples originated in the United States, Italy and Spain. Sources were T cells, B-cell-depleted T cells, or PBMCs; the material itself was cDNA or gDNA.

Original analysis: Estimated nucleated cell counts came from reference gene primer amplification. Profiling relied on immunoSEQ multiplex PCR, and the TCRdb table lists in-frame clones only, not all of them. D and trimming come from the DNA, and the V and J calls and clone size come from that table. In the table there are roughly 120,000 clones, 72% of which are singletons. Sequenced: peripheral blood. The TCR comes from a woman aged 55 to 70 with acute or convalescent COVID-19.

This chain's CDR3 is CASSSGDPRVEQFF. The DNA for the CDR3 is TGTGCCAGCAGTTCGGGGGACCCTAGGGTTGAGCAGTTCTTC. This chain joins TRBV28 and TRBJ2-1; D possibly corresponds to TRBD2 (6 bases). V lost 4 bases, J lost 9 bases, and 16 bases lay in between. CDR1 is MDHEN and CDR2 is SYDVKM in the germline V gene. The CDR3 runs 14 residues.